The clone carrying this T cell receptor (beta chain) was detected once. Source study methods: For nucleated cells, counts were estimated from reference gene primer amplification. Clones were sequenced by immunoSEQ multiplex PCR, and TCRdb holds only the in-frame ones, with some missing. The DNA gave D and trimming, while V, J and clone size come from that table. This table has some 70,000 clones, about 87% appearing once. This sample is drawn from a study of blood T cell repertoires in COVID-19. The CDR3 is 14 amino acids. Germline trimming cut 2 bases from V and 8 bases from J; bases unmatched to any gene: 4. Germline loops: CDR1 MNHNY, CDR2 SVGAGI (reference sequence).

The chain is built from TRBV6-6 and TRBJ1-3; TRBD1 matches 9 bases. The sequence came from an elderly woman with active COVID-19. Sequenced: peripheral blood. The CDR3 region has the DNA TGTGCCAGCAGTTACATGACAGGGGGGGACACCATATATTTT. It is translated as CASSYMTGGDTIYF.